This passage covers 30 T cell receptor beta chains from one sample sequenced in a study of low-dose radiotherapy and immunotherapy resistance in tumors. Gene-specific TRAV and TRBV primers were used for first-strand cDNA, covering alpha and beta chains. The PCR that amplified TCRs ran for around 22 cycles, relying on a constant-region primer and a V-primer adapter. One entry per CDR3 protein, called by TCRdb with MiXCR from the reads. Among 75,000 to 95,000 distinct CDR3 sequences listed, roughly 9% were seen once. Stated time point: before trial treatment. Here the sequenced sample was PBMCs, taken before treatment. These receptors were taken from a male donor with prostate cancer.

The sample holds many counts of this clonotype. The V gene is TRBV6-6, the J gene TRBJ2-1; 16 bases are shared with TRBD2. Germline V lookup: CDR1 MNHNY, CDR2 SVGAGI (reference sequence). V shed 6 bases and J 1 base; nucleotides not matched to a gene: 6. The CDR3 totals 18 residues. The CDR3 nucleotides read TGTGCCAGCAGGACGGGACTAGCGGGAGGGAGGTCCTACAATGAGCAGTTCTTC. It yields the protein CASRTGLAGGRSYNEQFF.

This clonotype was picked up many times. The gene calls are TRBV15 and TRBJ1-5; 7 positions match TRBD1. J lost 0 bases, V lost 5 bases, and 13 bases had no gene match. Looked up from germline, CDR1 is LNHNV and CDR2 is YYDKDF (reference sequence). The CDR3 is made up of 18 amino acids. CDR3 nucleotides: TGTGCCACCAGCGAGATCGGACAGGAGTACTATAGCAATCAGCCCCAGCATTTT. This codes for CATSEIGQEYYSNQPQHF.

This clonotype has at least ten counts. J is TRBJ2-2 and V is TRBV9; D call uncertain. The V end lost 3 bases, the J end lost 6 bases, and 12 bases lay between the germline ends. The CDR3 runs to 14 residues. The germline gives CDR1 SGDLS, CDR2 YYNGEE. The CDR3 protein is CASSGLGPAGELFF. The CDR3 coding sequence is TGTGCCAGCAGCGGACTTGGCCCCGCCGGGGAGCTGTTTTTT.

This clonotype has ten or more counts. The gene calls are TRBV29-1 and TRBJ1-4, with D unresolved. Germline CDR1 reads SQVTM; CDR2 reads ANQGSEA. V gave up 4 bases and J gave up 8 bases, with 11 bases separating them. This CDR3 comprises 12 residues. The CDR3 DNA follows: TGCAGCGTTGCGGGGATAGGAGAAAAACTGTTTTTT. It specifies CSVAGIGEKLFF. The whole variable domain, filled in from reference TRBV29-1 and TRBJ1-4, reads SAVISQKPSRDICQRGTSLTIQCQVDSQVTMMFWYRQQPGQSLTLIATANQGSEATYESGFVIDKFPISRPNLTFSTLTVSNMSPEDSSIYLCSVAGIGEKLFFGSGTQLSVL.

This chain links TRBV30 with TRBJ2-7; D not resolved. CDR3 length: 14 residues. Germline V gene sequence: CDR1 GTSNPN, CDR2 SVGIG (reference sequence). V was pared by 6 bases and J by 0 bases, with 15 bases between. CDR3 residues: CACPKTGSSYEQYF. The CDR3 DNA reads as TGTGCCTGTCCCAAGACGGGTTCCTCCTACGAGCAGTACTTC.

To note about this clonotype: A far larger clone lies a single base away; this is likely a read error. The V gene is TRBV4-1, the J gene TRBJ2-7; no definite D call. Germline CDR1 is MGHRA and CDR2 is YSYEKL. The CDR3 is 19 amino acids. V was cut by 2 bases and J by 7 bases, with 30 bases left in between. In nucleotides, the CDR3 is TGCGCCAGCAGCCAAAGGCCAGGACGAAGTACGAGCTCCTACAATGAGCAGTACTTC. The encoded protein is CASSQRPGRSTSSYNEQYF.

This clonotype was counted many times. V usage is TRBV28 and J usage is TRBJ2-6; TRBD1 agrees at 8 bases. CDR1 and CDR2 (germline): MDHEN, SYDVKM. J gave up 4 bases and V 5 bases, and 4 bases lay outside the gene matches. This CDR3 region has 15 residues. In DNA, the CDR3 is TGTGCCAGCAGTCCAGGGGGCATAGGGGCCAACGTCCTGACTTTC. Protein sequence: CASSPGGIGANVLTF.

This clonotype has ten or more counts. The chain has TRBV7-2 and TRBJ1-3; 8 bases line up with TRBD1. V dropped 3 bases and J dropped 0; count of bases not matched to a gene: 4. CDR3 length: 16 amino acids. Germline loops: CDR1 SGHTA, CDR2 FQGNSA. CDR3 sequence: CASSFLRGPSGNTIYF. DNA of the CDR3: TGTGCCAGCAGCTTCCTCAGGGGGCCCTCTGGAAACACCATATATTTT.

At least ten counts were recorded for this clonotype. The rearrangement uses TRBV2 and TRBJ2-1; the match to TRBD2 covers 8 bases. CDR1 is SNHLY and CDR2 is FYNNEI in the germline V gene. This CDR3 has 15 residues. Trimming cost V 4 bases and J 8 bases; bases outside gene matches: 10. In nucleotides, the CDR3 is TGTGCCAGCAGTGTGTTAGCGGGAATATCCGATGAGCAGTTCTTC. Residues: CASSVLAGISDEQFF.

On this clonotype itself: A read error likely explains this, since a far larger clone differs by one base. DNA of the CDR3: TGTGCCAGCAGCTTGGAGGCGACAGGGGGCGGTTCACCCATCCACTTT. This codes for CASSLEATGGGSPIHF. The chain couples TRBV5-3 to TRBJ1-6; 10 bases agree with TRBD1. TRBV5-3 carries the ORF label, with uncertain function. The CDR3 spans 16 residues.

In DNA, the CDR3 is TGTGCCAGCAGCTGGACAGGGAAACCTGCCGAGCAGTACTTC. Encoded protein: CASSWTGKPAEQYF. The chain employs TRBV5-4 and TRBJ2-7; 8 bases line up with TRBD1. CDR3 length: 14 amino acids. Germline CDR1 reads SGHNT; CDR2 reads YYREEE (reference sequence). V was pared by 3 bases and J by 6 bases, with 8 bases of the junction left unmatched.

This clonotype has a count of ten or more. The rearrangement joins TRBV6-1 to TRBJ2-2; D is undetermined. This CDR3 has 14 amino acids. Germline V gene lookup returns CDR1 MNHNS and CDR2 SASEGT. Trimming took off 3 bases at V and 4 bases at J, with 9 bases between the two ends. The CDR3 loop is CASSESRSTGELFF. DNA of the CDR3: TGTGCCAGCAGTGAGTCCCGGTCCACCGGGGAGCTGTTTTTT.

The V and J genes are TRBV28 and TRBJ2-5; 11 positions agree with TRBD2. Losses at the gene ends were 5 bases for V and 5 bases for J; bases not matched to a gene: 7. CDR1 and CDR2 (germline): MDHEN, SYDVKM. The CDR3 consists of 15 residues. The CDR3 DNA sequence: TGTGCCAGCAGTGTAGCGGGAGGGACCGGGGAGACCCAGTACTTC. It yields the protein CASSVAGGTGETQYF.

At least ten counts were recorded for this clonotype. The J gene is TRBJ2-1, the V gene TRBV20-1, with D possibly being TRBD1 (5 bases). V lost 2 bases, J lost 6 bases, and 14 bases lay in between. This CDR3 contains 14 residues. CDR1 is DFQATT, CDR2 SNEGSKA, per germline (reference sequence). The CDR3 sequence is CSARHPKGVNEQFF. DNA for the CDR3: TGCAGTGCTAGACACCCCAAAGGGGTCAATGAGCAGTTCTTC.

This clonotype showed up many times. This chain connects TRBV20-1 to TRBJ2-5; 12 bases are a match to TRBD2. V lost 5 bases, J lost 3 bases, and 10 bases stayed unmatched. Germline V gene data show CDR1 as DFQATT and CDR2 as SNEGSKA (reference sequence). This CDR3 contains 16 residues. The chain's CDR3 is CSAPMTSGSLEETQYF. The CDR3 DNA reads TGCAGTGCTCCAATGACTAGCGGGAGTTTAGAAGAGACCCAGTACTTC.

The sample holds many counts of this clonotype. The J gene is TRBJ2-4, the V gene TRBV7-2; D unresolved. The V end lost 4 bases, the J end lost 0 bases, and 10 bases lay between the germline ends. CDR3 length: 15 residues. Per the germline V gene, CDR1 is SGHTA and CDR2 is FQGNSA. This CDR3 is CASSSPVLAKNIQYF. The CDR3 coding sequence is TGTGCCAGCAGCTCACCGGTACTAGCCAAAAACATTCAGTACTTC. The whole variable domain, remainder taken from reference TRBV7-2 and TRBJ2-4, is GAGVSQSPSNKVTEKGKDVELRCDPISGHTALYWYRQSLGQGLEFLIYFQGNSAPDKSGLPSDRFSAERTGGSVSTLTIQRTQQEDSAVYLCASSSPVLAKNIQYFGAGTRLSVL.

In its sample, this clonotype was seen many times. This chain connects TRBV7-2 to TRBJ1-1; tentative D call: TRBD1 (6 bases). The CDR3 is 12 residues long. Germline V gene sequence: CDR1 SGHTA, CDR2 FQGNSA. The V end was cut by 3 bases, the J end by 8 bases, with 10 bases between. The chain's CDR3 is CASSFADSEAFF. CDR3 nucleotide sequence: TGTGCCAGCAGCTTCGCGGACAGCGAAGCTTTCTTT.

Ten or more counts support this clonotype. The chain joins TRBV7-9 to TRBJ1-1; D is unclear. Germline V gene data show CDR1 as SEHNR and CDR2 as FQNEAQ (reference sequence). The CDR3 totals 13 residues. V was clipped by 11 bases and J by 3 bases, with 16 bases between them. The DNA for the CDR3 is TGTGCCCTAACCCCGTGGGGAGACACTGAAGCTTTCTTT. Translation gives CALTPWGDTEAFF. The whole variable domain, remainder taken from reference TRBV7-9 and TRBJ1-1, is DTGVSQNPRHKITKRGQNVTFRCDPISEHNRLYWYRQTLGQGPEFLTYFQNEAQLEKSRLLSDRFSAERPKGSFSTLEIQRTEQGDSAMYLCALTPWGDTEAFFGQGTRLTVV.

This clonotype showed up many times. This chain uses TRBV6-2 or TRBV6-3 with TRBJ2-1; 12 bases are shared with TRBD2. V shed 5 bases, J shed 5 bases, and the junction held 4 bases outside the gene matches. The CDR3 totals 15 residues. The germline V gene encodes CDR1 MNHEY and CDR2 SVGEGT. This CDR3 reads CASSDRLAGDNEQFF. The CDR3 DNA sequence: TGTGCCAGCAGTGACCGACTAGCGGGGGACAATGAGCAGTTCTTC.

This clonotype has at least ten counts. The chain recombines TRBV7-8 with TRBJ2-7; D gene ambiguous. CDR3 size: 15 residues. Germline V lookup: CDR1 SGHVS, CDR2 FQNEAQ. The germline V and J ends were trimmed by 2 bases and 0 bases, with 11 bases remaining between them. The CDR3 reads CASSLMVRSSYEQYF. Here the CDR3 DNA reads TGTGCCAGCAGCTTAATGGTCAGGAGCTCCTACGAGCAGTACTTC.

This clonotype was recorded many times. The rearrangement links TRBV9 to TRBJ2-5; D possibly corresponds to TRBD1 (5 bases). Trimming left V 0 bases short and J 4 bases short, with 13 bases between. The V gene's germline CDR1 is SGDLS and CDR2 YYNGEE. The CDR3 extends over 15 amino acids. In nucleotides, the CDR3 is TGTGCCAGCAGCGTAGTTGGGTCCCAGGGAGAGACCCAGTACTTC. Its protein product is CASSVVGSQGETQYF.

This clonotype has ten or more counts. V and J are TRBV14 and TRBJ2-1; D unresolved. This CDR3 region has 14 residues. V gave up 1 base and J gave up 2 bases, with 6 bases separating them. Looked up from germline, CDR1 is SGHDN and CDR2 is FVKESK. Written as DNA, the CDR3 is TGTGCCAGCAGCCAAGGGGGTACCTACAATGAGCAGTTCTTC. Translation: CASSQGGTYNEQFF.

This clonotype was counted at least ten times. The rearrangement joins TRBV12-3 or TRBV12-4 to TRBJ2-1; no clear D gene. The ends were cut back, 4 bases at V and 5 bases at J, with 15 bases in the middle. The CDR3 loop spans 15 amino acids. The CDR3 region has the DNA TGTGCCAGCAGTTCGAACGCAAACCGTCACAATGAGCAGTTCTTC. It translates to CASSSNANRHNEQFF.

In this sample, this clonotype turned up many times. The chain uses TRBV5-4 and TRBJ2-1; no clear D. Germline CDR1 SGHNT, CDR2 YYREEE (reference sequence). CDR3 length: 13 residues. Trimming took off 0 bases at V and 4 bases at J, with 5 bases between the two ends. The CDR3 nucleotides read TGTGCCAGCAGCTTGGTCGGGTACAATGAGCAGTTCTTC. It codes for CASSLVGYNEQFF.

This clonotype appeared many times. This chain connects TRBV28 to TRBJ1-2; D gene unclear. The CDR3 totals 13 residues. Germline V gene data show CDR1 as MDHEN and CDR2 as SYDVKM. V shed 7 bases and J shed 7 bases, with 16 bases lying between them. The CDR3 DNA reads TGTGCCAGCAACCCTCCCAGCCGGCCTGGCTACACCTTC. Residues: CASNPPSRPGYTF.

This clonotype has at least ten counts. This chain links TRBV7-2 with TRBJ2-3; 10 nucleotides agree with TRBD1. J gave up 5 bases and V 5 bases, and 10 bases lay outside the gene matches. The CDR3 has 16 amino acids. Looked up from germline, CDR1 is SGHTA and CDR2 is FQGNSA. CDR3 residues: CASSPLGDRGGDTQYF. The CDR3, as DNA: TGTGCCAGCAGCCCCCTAGGGGACAGGGGAGGAGATACGCAGTATTTT.

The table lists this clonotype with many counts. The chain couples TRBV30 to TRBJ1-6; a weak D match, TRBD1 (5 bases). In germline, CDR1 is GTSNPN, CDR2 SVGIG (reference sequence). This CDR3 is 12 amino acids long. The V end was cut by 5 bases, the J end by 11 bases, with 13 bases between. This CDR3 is CAWGGTGAPLHF. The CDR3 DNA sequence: TGTGCCTGGGGGGGGACCGGGGCACCCCTCCACTTT.

Written as DNA, the CDR3 is TGTGCCAGCAGCAAAGATCGGAGGGCAGAGACCCAGTACTTC. Amino acids: CASSKDRRAETQYF. The V and J genes are TRBV9 and TRBJ2-5; D may be TRBD2 (6 bases). The CDR3 contains 14 residues. Trimming took 4 bases from V and 4 from J, leaving 14 bases between them. Germline CDR1 is SGDLS and CDR2 is YYNGEE. The complete variable domain, with remaining parts taken from reference TRBV9 and TRBJ2-5, reads DSGVTQTPKHLITATGQRVTLRCSPRSGDLSVYWYQQSLDQGLQFLIQYYNGEERAKGNILERFSAQQFPDLHSELNLSSLELGDSALYFCASSKDRRAETQYFGPGTRLLVL.

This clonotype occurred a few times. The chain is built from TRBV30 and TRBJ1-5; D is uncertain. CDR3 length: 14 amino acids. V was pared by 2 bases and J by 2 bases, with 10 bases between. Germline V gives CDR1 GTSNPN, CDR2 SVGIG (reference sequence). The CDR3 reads CAWSQSGGNQPQHF. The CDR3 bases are TGTGCCTGGAGTCAGAGCGGGGGCAATCAGCCCCAGCATTTT.

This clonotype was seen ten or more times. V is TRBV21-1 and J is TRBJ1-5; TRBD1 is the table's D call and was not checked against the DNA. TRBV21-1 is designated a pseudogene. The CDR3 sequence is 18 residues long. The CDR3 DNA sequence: TGTGCCAGCAGCAAAAAACGACAGGAGATTTATAGCAATCAGCCCCAGCATTTT. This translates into CASSKKRQEIYSNQPQHF.